The 30 T cell receptor beta chains below all came from one sample that was sequenced in a study of blood T cells in healthy people across ages. PCR was performed a second time for about 7 to 11 cycles using a sample-barcoded 5' primer and a J-beta primer mix. TCRdb called the 5' RACE reads again in MiXCR, with one record for every CDR3 protein. The sample contains 700,000 to 850,000 distinct CDR3 sequences, 36% of which appear only once. The sample taken for sequencing was blood. The origin of the receptors is a man aged 18 to 30 in good health.

The chain recombines TRBV20-1 with TRBJ2-7, with a possible D match to TRBD1 (6 bases). Trimming removed 3 bases from V and 3 bases from J, with 12 bases in between. The CDR3 covers 13 residues. From germline, CDR1 is DFQATT and CDR2 SNEGSKA (reference sequence). The CDR3 region has the DNA TGCAGTGCTAGCTCTCGGGACAACTACGAGCAGTACTTC. It specifies CSASSRDNYEQYF.

The gene calls are TRBV6-5 and TRBJ1-1; D uncertain. Trimming took 0 bases from V and 0 from J, leaving 8 bases between them. The CDR3 is 15 amino acids. Germline assignment: CDR1 MNHEY and CDR2 SVGAGI. DNA of the CDR3: TGTGCCAGCAGTTACTCGATCCAGGTGAACACTGAAGCTTTCTTT. Amino acids: CASSYSIQVNTEAFF.

This clonotype was found a few times. The CDR3 region is CAISEGPGVNEKLFF. In nucleotides, the CDR3 is TGTGCCATCAGTGAGGGCCCCGGCGTAAATGAAAAACTGTTTTTT. The V gene is TRBV10-3, the J gene TRBJ1-4; D gene ambiguous. The V gene's germline CDR1 is ENHRY and CDR2 SYGVKD. The CDR3 sequence is 15 residues long. Deletions cut 2 bases from V and 5 bases from J, with 12 bases between.

The table lists this clonotype with a few counts. The chain combines TRBV5-1 with TRBJ2-3, with 7 bases lining up with TRBD2. The CDR3 spans 15 residues. V trimming: 2 bases; J trimming: 0 bases; junction bases outside the gene matches: 3. Germline V gene lookup returns CDR1 SGHRS and CDR2 YFSETQ. The CDR3 coding sequence is TGCGCCAGCAGCTTTGGTAGCGGGAGCACAGATACGCAGTATTTT. Translating gives CASSFGSGSTDTQYF.

A note on this clonotype: This may be a read error, as it is one base from a much larger clone. CDR3 region: CASSLGRRGTQYF. CDR3 DNA sequence: TGTGCCAGCAGTTTAGGGCGTCGCGGGACCCAGTACTTC. The J gene is TRBJ2-7, the V gene TRBV12-3 or TRBV12-4; D remains unclear. The DNA end is more similar to TRBJ2-5, so the J call may be wrong. The CDR3 runs 13 residues.

The chain uses TRBV5-1 and TRBJ1-4, with 9 bases fitting TRBD1. J gave up 3 bases and V 3 bases, and 9 bases lay outside the gene matches. The germline gives CDR1 SGHRS, CDR2 YFSETQ. The CDR3 covers 17 residues. The CDR3 DNA sequence: TGCGCCAGCAGCTGGGGACAGGGTGGCGTGGCTAATGAAAAACTGTTTTTT. Its translation: CASSWGQGGVANEKLFF.

This clonotype was seen a few times. The gene calls are TRBV20-1 and TRBJ2-1; tentatively, D is TRBD1 (6 bases). The J call may be mistaken, given a closer DNA end match to TRBJ2-7. The CDR3 loop spans 15 amino acids. Germline V gene data show CDR1 as DFQATT and CDR2 as SNEGSKA (reference sequence). The CDR3 here is CSARGGGGPYNEQYF. The CDR3 DNA reads TGCAGTGCTAGAGGGGGTGGGGGCCCCTACAATGAGCAGTACTTC.

Note on this clonotype: This may come from a read error, since a much larger clone is one base off. The chain uses TRBV2 and TRBJ2-3, with D maybe TRBD1 (5 bases). Germline CDR1 reads SNHLY; CDR2 reads FYNNEI. The CDR3 has 14 amino acids. CDR3 sequence: CAGRARLLSGTQYF. Here the CDR3 DNA reads TGTGCCGGCAGGGCAAGATTACTCTCGGGTACGCAGTATTTT.

This clonotype was counted a few times. V is TRBV3-1 and J is TRBJ2-6; TRBD1 is a possible D gene (5 bases). CDR1 is LGHDT and CDR2 is YNNKEL in the germline V gene (reference sequence). This CDR3 spans 15 amino acids. Trimming took off 4 bases at V and 1 base at J, with 8 bases between the two ends. For the CDR3, the DNA is TGTGCCAGCAGCCCCAGGGTTTCTGGGGCCAACGTCCTGACTTTC. This codes for CASSPRVSGANVLTF.

This clonotype was counted between two and nine times. The chain recombines TRBV4-1 with TRBJ2-2; TRBD1 or TRBD2 may be the D gene (5 bases each). V was cut by 1 base and J by 7 bases, with 13 bases left in between. Looked up from germline, CDR1 is MGHRA and CDR2 is YSYEKL. CDR3 size: 15 residues. CDR3 bases: TGCGCCAGCAGCCAAGTGAGGGACGCCGACGGGGAGCTGTTTTTT. The encoded protein is CASSQVRDADGELFF.

The V call is TRBV20-1, the J call TRBJ2-3; perhaps D is TRBD1 or TRBD2 (5 bases each). The CDR3 consists of 15 residues. V was trimmed by 5 bases and J by 5 bases, leaving 20 bases between them. CDR1 and CDR2 (germline): DFQATT, SNEGSKA (reference sequence). The CDR3 DNA sequence: TGCAGTGCTCGCTCTAAGGGGATGGGGGTAGATACGCAGTATTTT. This encodes CSARSKGMGVDTQYF.

The chain links TRBV5-1 to TRBJ2-1; tentatively, D is TRBD2 (6 bases). Germline lookup yields CDR1 SGHRS and CDR2 YFSETQ. This CDR3 is 14 amino acids long. V lost 7 bases and J 1 base, leaving 12 bases between the germline ends. The CDR3 bases are TGCGCCAGCTATATAGCGGAATCCTACAATGAGCAGTTCTTC. Residues: CASYIAESYNEQFF.

The chain has TRBV9 and TRBJ2-1, with D perhaps matching TRBD1 or TRBD2 (5 bases each). Trimming stripped 0 bases from V and 2 bases from J, with 9 bases between. Looked up from germline, CDR1 is SGDLS and CDR2 is YYNGEE. CDR3 size: 15 residues. CDR3 DNA: TGTGCCAGCAGCGTAGTGCAGGGAGCCTACAATGAGCAGTTCTTC. Residues: CASSVVQGAYNEQFF. Together with reference TRBV9 and TRBJ2-1, the CDR3 gives the full variable domain: DSGVTQTPKHLITATGQRVTLRCSPRSGDLSVYWYQQSLDQGLQFLIQYYNGEERAKGNILERFSAQQFPDLHSELNLSSLELGDSALYFCASSVVQGAYNEQFFGPGTRLTVL.

As DNA, the CDR3 is TGTGCCAGCAGCTCGCTTTTCAGGAAACTAGGGAAAGGGCGGTTGGACGAGCAGTACTTC. Its translation is CASSSLFRKLGKGRLDEQYF. The V gene is TRBV7-2, the J gene TRBJ2-7; a possible D gene is TRBD2 (5 bases). V was clipped by 4 bases and J by 5 bases, with 33 bases between them. Germline-derived CDR1 and CDR2 are SGHTA and FQGNSA. The CDR3 covers 20 residues.

In its sample, this clonotype was seen many times. The V and J genes are TRBV20-1 and TRBJ1-2, with D maybe TRBD1 (6 bases). CDR1 is DFQATT, CDR2 SNEGSKA, per germline (reference sequence). Trimming pared 6 bases from V and 4 bases from J, leaving 15 bases between. The CDR3 consists of 13 residues. This CDR3 reads CSAPQGTGYGYTF. CDR3 sequence (DNA): TGCAGTGCCCCACAGGGAACAGGCTATGGCTACACCTTC.

The rearrangement joins TRBV4-3 to TRBJ1-4, with D perhaps matching TRBD1 (5 bases). Trimming removed 1 base from V and 8 bases from J, with 8 bases in between. The germline CDR1 and CDR2 sequences are LGHNA and YSLEER. The CDR3 extends over 13 amino acids. In nucleotides, the CDR3 is TGCGCCAGCAGCCAAGGGACACGGGAAAAACTGTTTTTT. Protein product: CASSQGTREKLFF.

The chain recombines TRBV7-2 with TRBJ2-5, with 9 positions matching TRBD1. The V and J ends lost 4 bases and 6 bases, in that order; junction bases with no gene match: 6. The CDR3 is made up of 14 amino acids. In germline, CDR1 is SGHTA, CDR2 FQGNSA. This CDR3 is CASSSAQGAKTQYF. CDR3 DNA: TGTGCCAGCAGCTCGGCACAGGGGGCAAAGACCCAGTACTTC.

The chain combines TRBV6-2 or TRBV6-3 with TRBJ2-1, with 15 positions matching TRBD2. With 6 bases clipped from V and 9 bases from J, the junction kept 9 bases outside the gene matches. The CDR3 runs to 16 residues. Germline-derived CDR1 and CDR2 are MNHEY and SVGEGT. The CDR3 is CASRNGLAGGPSEQFF. CDR3 DNA: TGTGCCAGCAGAAACGGACTAGCGGGGGGGCCCAGTGAGCAGTTCTTC.

This clonotype was seen more than once but under ten times. The V call is TRBV20-1, the J call TRBJ2-2; 8 nucleotides align to TRBD1. V lost 0 bases to trimming and J lost 8 bases; unmatched junction nucleotides: 8. The CDR3 extends over 15 amino acids. CDR1 and CDR2 from the germline V gene are DFQATT and SNEGSKA (reference sequence). CDR3 protein: CSARDPRRGHGELFF. CDR3 coding DNA: TGCAGTGCTAGAGATCCCCGCAGGGGGCATGGGGAGCTGTTTTTT.

This chain uses TRBV2 with TRBJ2-1; TRBD2 aligns across 10 bases. The trim removed 3 bases at V and 2 bases at J, leaving 7 bases unmatched. Germline V CDR1 and CDR2: SNHLY, FYNNEI. This CDR3 has 17 amino acids. The CDR3 loop is CASSDPSGGAAYNEQFF. CDR3 in DNA: TGTGCCAGCAGTGATCCCAGCGGGGGGGCCGCCTACAATGAGCAGTTCTTC.

This clonotype was observed a few times. V is TRBV20-1 and J is TRBJ2-1, with unresolved D. The CDR3 is 17 residues long. Trimming pared 1 base from V and 5 bases from J, leaving 21 bases between. Germline-derived CDR1 and CDR2 are DFQATT and SNEGSKA (reference sequence). The CDR3 DNA reads TGCAGTGCTAGAGGCCAGCCCCCGGCCATAATCAACAATGAGCAGTTCTTC. Translation gives CSARGQPPAIINNEQFF.

The chain employs TRBV7-6 and TRBJ2-2; TRBD2 agrees at 7 bases. The germline gives CDR1 SGHVS, CDR2 FNYEAQ. The ends lost 3 bases at V and 1 base at J; junction bases unmatched: 5. The CDR3 contains 16 residues. In DNA form, the CDR3 reads TGTGCCAGCAGCTTCCGCGGGGGAATGAACACCGGGGAGCTGTTTTTT. It specifies CASSFRGGMNTGELFF. The full variable domain, in which reference TRBV7-6 and TRBJ2-2 provide the parts outside the CDR3, is GAGVSQSPRYKVTKRGQDVALRCDPISGHVSLYWYRQALGQGPEFLTYFNYEAQQDKSGLPNDRFSAERPEGSISTLTIQRTEQRDSAMYRCASSFRGGMNTGELFFGEGSRLTVL.

The chain joins TRBV12-3 or TRBV12-4 to TRBJ2-1; D tentatively reads TRBD1 or TRBD2 (6 bases each). Trimming took 7 bases from V and 6 from J, leaving 16 bases between them. The CDR3 runs to 14 residues. The DNA for the CDR3 is TGTGCCAGCACCGGGGGCGGGGTTCCCAATGAGCAGTTCTTC. Amino acids: CASTGGGVPNEQFF.

This clonotype was recorded a few times. This chain joins TRBV5-1 and TRBJ2-5; maybe TRBD1 (5 bases). CDR1 and CDR2 from the germline V gene are SGHRS and YFSETQ. The CDR3 is 15 amino acids. The V and J ends lost 0 bases and 2 bases respectively, with 11 bases between them. CDR3 sequence: CASSLGAGLQETQYF. CDR3 DNA: TGCGCCAGCAGCTTGGGTGCAGGGCTGCAAGAGACCCAGTACTTC.

The chain combines TRBV6-5 with TRBJ2-1; the match to TRBD1 covers 9 bases. V shed 6 bases, J shed 6 bases, and the junction held 9 bases outside the gene matches. CDR3 length: 15 residues. Germline assignment: CDR1 MNHEY and CDR2 SVGAGI. The CDR3 nucleotides are TGTGCCAGCAGATTCGACAGGGGGGCGGCCAATGAGCAGTTCTTC. It is translated as CASRFDRGAANEQFF.

The V gene is TRBV5-1, the J gene TRBJ2-5; no firm D call. Looked up from germline, CDR1 is SGHRS and CDR2 is YFSETQ. V lost 3 bases to trimming and J lost 3 bases, with 12 bases between them. CDR3 size: 14 residues. CDR3 sequence reads: CASSSVVGEETQYF. CDR3 DNA: TGCGCCAGCAGCTCCGTGGTAGGAGAAGAGACCCAGTACTTC.

The sample holds one count of this clonotype. The junction differs from germline at one of its ends, possibly a read error. The chain joins TRBV13 to TRBJ2-3, with D perhaps matching TRBD1 or TRBD2 (5 bases each). CDR1 is PRHDT, CDR2 FYEKMQ, per germline (reference sequence). The length of the CDR3 is 15 residues. The DNA of the CDR3 is TGTGCCAGCAGCTTCTGGGGGTTTGGCACAGAGACGCAGTATTTT. Translation: CASSFWGFGTETQYF. The full variable domain, with the rest looked up from reference TRBV13 and TRBJ2-3, is AAGVIQSPRHLIKEKRETATLKCYPIPRHDTVYWYQQGPGQDPQFLISFYEKMQSDKGSIPDRFSAQQFSDYHSELNMSSLELGDSALYFCASSFWGFGTETQYFGPGTRLTVL.

The rearrangement links TRBV6-6 to TRBJ2-7, with 7 bases aligning to TRBD1. The germline CDR1 and CDR2 sequences are MNHNY and SVGAGI (reference sequence). V gave up 5 bases and J gave up 3 bases; unmatched junction bases: 7. The CDR3 extends over 14 amino acids. The CDR3 loop reads CASSRDRSFYEQYF. The CDR3 DNA is TGTGCCAGCAGTCGGGACAGATCATTCTACGAGCAGTACTTC.

The rearrangement joins TRBV29-1 to TRBJ2-1, with 8 bases fitting TRBD1. The CDR3 spans 14 residues. Germline V gene data show CDR1 as SQVTM and CDR2 as ANQGSEA. V shed 6 bases and J 9 bases; nucleotides not matched to a gene: 13. CDR3 in amino acids: CSVAPRAGGFEQFF. As DNA, the CDR3 is TGCAGCGTCGCCCCTCGCGCAGGGGGCTTTGAGCAGTTCTTC.

This clonotype turned up a few times. The rearrangement uses TRBV4-1 and TRBJ2-7, with 7 nucleotides matching TRBD1. CDR3 size: 15 residues. CDR1 and CDR2 from the germline V gene are MGHRA and YSYEKL. J lost 2 bases, V lost 0 bases, and 4 bases had no gene match. The CDR3 loop reads CASSQDDREPYEQYF. In DNA form, the CDR3 reads TGCGCCAGCAGCCAAGACGACAGGGAACCCTACGAGCAGTACTTC.